This passage covers 29 T cell receptor beta chains from one sample sequenced in a study of blood T cell repertoires in COVID-19. The protocol was immunoSEQ multiplex PCR, while the TCRdb copy is restricted to in-frame clones and leaves out a portion. The sample holds around 200,000 clones, approximately 82% seen once. The sample taken for sequencing was peripheral blood. The origin of the receptors is a middle-aged man with active or convalescent COVID-19.

The chain joins TRBV4-3 to TRBJ1-5, with unresolved D. Germline CDR1 and CDR2: LGHNA and YSLEER. The germline V and J ends were trimmed by 2 bases and 4 bases, with 12 bases remaining between them. The CDR3 contains 15 residues. This CDR3 reads CASSQYRLGNQPQHF. CDR3 nucleotide sequence: TGCGCCAGCAGCCAATATCGACTTGGGAATCAGCCCCAGCATTTT.

The chain employs TRBV28 and TRBJ1-6; no firm D call. This CDR3 is 15 amino acids long. From germline, CDR1 is MDHEN and CDR2 SYDVKM. Trimming shortened V by 4 bases and J by 7 bases, and 14 bases separated the two germline ends. CDR3 protein: CASSSNLSLNSPLHF. The CDR3 DNA sequence: TGTGCCAGCAGTTCCAATCTAAGCCTAAATTCACCCCTCCACTTT.

The chain links TRBV3-1 (or the pseudogene TRBV3-2) to TRBJ1-2, with 7 bases aligning to TRBD1. CDR1 is LGHDT and CDR2 is YNNKEL in the germline V gene (reference sequence). CDR3 length equals 17 residues. The trim removed 4 bases at V and 5 bases at J, leaving 16 bases unmatched. CDR3 region: CASSPGSPTGIRYGYTF. The CDR3, as DNA: TGTGCCAGCAGCCCCGGGTCCCCGACAGGGATTAGGTATGGCTACACCTTC.

This clone is a singleton in its sample. The V gene is TRBV9, the J gene TRBJ1-1; TRBD1 is a possible D gene (5 bases). This CDR3 region has 15 residues. CDR1 SGDLS and CDR2 YYNGEE come from the germline V gene. V dropped 4 bases and J dropped 6 bases, with 19 bases sitting between them. This CDR3 reads CASSPVTAFGAEAFF. CDR3 in DNA: TGTGCCAGCAGCCCTGTGACAGCCTTCGGTGCTGAAGCTTTCTTT.

The chain is built from TRBV14 and TRBJ2-7, with D perhaps matching TRBD1 (5 bases). V shed 1 base and J shed 3 bases, with 16 bases lying between them. CDR3 length: 16 amino acids. The germline V gene has CDR1 SGHDN and CDR2 FVKESK. CDR3 DNA: TGTGCCAGCAGCCAAGTGGGGCAGGTGGTTAACTACGAGCAGTACTTC. This codes for CASSQVGQVVNYEQYF.

V usage is TRBV9 and J usage is TRBJ2-3; weak D call: TRBD2 (6 bases). Germline V gene sequence: CDR1 SGDLS, CDR2 YYNGEE. The V end was cut by 0 bases, the J end by 2 bases, with 13 bases between. The CDR3 contains 16 residues. CDR3 residues: CASSVGGAGNTDTQYF. For the CDR3, the DNA is TGTGCCAGCAGCGTAGGTGGTGCGGGGAACACAGATACGCAGTATTTT.

J is TRBJ2-4 and V is TRBV5-1; TRBD2 might be the D (5 bases). The germline V gene encodes CDR1 SGHRS and CDR2 YFSETQ. Trimming shortened V by 5 bases and J by 1 base, and 10 bases separated the two germline ends. The CDR3 is 14 residues long. The chain's CDR3 is CASSNPGAKNIQYF. The CDR3 DNA reads as TGCGCCAGCAGTAATCCGGGGGCCAAAAACATTCAGTACTTC.

This chain uses TRBV9 with TRBJ2-1, with a possible D match to TRBD2 (5 bases). The CDR3 spans 15 residues. V was clipped by 3 bases and J by 7 bases, with 17 bases between them. CDR1 and CDR2 (germline): SGDLS, YYNGEE. Here the CDR3 DNA reads TGTGCCAGCAGCGGGAGCGGAGGCGTTGGAAATGAGCAGTTCTTC. Protein: CASSGSGGVGNEQFF.

The chain links TRBV7-2 to TRBJ1-4; 10 bases are shared with TRBD1. Looked up from germline, CDR1 is SGHTA and CDR2 is FQGNSA. The CDR3 spans 18 residues. Unmatched junction bases numbered 10, after V lost 4 bases and J lost 2 bases. DNA of the CDR3: TGTGCCAGCAGCTCGAGCCGGGGACAGGGGTGGACTAATGAAAAACTGTTTTTT. It translates to CASSSSRGQGWTNEKLFF.

The J gene is TRBJ1-1, the V gene TRBV18, with 9 bases fitting TRBD1. The CDR3 length is 12 residues. V was pared by 4 bases and J by 12 bases, with 6 bases of the junction left unmatched. Germline-derived CDR1 and CDR2 are KGHSH and LQKENI. The CDR3 DNA reads TGTGCCAGCTCACTAGGGACAGGGAGGACTTTCTTT. Its protein is CASSLGTGRTFF.

This chain links TRBV24-1 with TRBJ2-7, with TRBD2 as a possible D gene (7 bases). Trimming cost V 12 bases and J 3 bases, with 17 bases left between them. Germline V CDR1 and CDR2: KGHDR, SFDVKD. This CDR3 comprises 13 residues. The CDR3 sequence is CAPPGEGIYEQYF. The CDR3 DNA sequence: TGTGCCCCCCCAGGGGAGGGGATCTACGAGCAGTACTTC.

This clone was recorded a few times. The genes are TRBV7-2 and TRBJ2-5; the match to TRBD2 covers 8 bases. Germline V gene sequence: CDR1 SGHTA, CDR2 FQGNSA. V dropped 2 bases and J dropped 4; count of bases not matched to a gene: 6. CDR3 length: 15 amino acids. Written as DNA, the CDR3 is TGTGCCAGCAGCTTATCGGGGGGGGTGGTAGAGACCCAGTACTTC. Amino acid sequence: CASSLSGGVVETQYF. Full variable domain (outside the CDR3, taken from reference TRBV7-2 and TRBJ2-5): GAGVSQSPSNKVTEKGKDVELRCDPISGHTALYWYRQSLGQGLEFLIYFQGNSAPDKSGLPSDRFSAERTGGSVSTLTIQRTQQEDSAVYLCASSLSGGVVETQYFGPGTRLLVL.

This chain connects TRBV30 to TRBJ2-5, with D tentatively TRBD2 (5 bases). V lost 1 base and J 3 bases, leaving 9 bases between the germline ends. The germline CDR1 and CDR2 sequences are GTSNPN and SVGIG (reference sequence). The CDR3 is made up of 13 amino acids. CDR3 in DNA: TGTGCCTGGAGTGAAGCGGCTGAAGAGACCCAGTACTTC. The encoded protein is CAWSEAAEETQYF.

This chain joins TRBV27 and TRBJ1-2; tentatively, D is TRBD1 (6 bases). The CDR3 is 15 amino acids. Germline lookup yields CDR1 MNHEY and CDR2 SMNVEV (reference sequence). V was pared by 6 bases and J by 4 bases, with 18 bases between. The CDR3 protein is CASSPLGGGLYGYTF. The DNA of the CDR3 is TGTGCCAGCAGCCCCCTGGGCGGGGGGCTCTATGGCTACACCTTC.

This chain uses TRBV4-1 with TRBJ2-5; 7 bases agree with TRBD2. V lost 0 bases to trimming and J lost 9 bases; unmatched junction nucleotides: 16. This CDR3 comprises 17 residues. Per germline, CDR1 MGHRA and CDR2 YSYEKL. Here the CDR3 reads CASSQDNPVGSGQAQYF. In DNA, the CDR3 is TGCGCCAGCAGCCAAGATAACCCCGTTGGTAGCGGGCAGGCCCAGTACTTC.

As DNA, the CDR3 is TGTGCCACCAGCGGCCACAGCCAAGACACAGATACGCAGTATTTT. Translation gives CATSGHSQDTDTQYF. The chain recombines TRBV15 with TRBJ2-3; no clear D gene. CDR3 length equals 15 residues. The V gene's germline CDR1 is LNHNV and CDR2 YYDKDF (reference sequence). V gave up 5 bases and J gave up 2 bases, with 14 bases separating them. The variable domain in full, with the rest retrieved from reference TRBV15 and TRBJ2-3, is DAMVIQNPRYQVTQFGKPVTLSCSQTLNHNVMYWYQQKSSQAPKLLFHYYDKDFNNEADTPDNFQSRRPNTSFCFLDIRSPGLGDTAMYLCATSGHSQDTDTQYFGPGTRLTVL.

V usage is TRBV13 and J usage is TRBJ1-3; TRBD1 agrees at 9 bases. The CDR3 is 16 residues long. Germline V gene lookup returns CDR1 PRHDT and CDR2 FYEKMQ (reference sequence). V shed 5 bases, J shed 0 bases, and the junction held 5 bases outside the gene matches. The CDR3 here is CASSPGQGSSGNTIYF. The CDR3 nucleotides read TGTGCCAGCAGCCCCGGACAGGGGAGCTCTGGAAACACCATATATTTT.

V and J are TRBV6-6 and TRBJ2-5; 10 positions match TRBD1. From germline, CDR1 is MNHNY and CDR2 SVGAGI (reference sequence). The CDR3 totals 18 residues. V lost 5 bases and J lost 5; bases outside the gene matches: 17. CDR3: CASSRTGQGTGKWETQYF. The CDR3 DNA follows: TGTGCCAGCAGTCGAACGGGACAGGGGACGGGTAAATGGGAGACCCAGTACTTC.

The V and J genes are TRBV6-6 and TRBJ1-3; D possibly corresponds to TRBD1 (6 bases). Trimming cost V 6 bases and J 0 bases, with 15 bases left between them. In germline, CDR1 is MNHNY, CDR2 SVGAGI (reference sequence). The CDR3 totals 16 residues. The CDR3 DNA follows: TGTGCCAGCAGCTTAACAGGGTCAGGCTCTGGAAACACCATATATTTT. Protein product: CASSLTGSGSGNTIYF.

The chain uses TRBV24-1 and TRBJ2-2; 12 bases fit TRBD1. The germline V gene has CDR1 KGHDR and CDR2 SFDVKD. The CDR3 has 18 amino acids. V was pared by 0 bases and J by 7 bases, with 8 bases of the junction left unmatched. CDR3 in DNA: TGTGCCACCAGTGATTTGCAGGGGACAGGGGGCTGGGACGGGGAGCTGTTTTTT. It codes for CATSDLQGTGGWDGELFF.

This chain links TRBV5-4 with TRBJ1-6; D gene unclear. Trimming cost V 2 bases and J 7 bases, with 10 bases left between them. CDR3 length: 14 amino acids. CDR1 SGHNT and CDR2 YYREEE come from the germline V gene (reference sequence). This CDR3 reads CASSFWEMNSPLHF. In DNA form, the CDR3 reads TGTGCCAGCAGCTTCTGGGAGATGAATTCACCCCTCCACTTT. Variable domain in full (rest from reference TRBV5-4 and TRBJ1-6): ETGVTQSPTHLIKTRGQQVTLRCSSQSGHNTVSWYQQALGQGPQFIFQYYREEENGRGNFPPRFSGLQFPNYSSELNVNALELDDSALYLCASSFWEMNSPLHFGNGTRLTVT.

This clone has only a few counts. The V call is TRBV19, the J call TRBJ1-6; TRBD1 might be the D (6 bases). The CDR3 is 15 amino acids. In germline, CDR1 is LNHDA, CDR2 SQIVND (reference sequence). V shed 3 bases and J shed 7 bases, with 13 bases lying between them. As DNA, the CDR3 is TGTGCCAGTAGTATGGGACAACTGTCAAATTCACCCCTCCACTTT. Translating gives CASSMGQLSNSPLHF. Variable domain in full (rest from reference TRBV19 and TRBJ1-6): DGGITQSPKYLFRKEGQNVTLSCEQNLNHDAMYWYRQDPGQGLRLIYYSQIVNDFQKGDIAEGYSVSREKKESFPLTVTSAQKNPTAFYLCASSMGQLSNSPLHFGNGTRLTVT.

This clone was detected only once. The rearrangement links TRBV19 to TRBJ2-7; D is undetermined. Germline lookup yields CDR1 LNHDA and CDR2 SQIVND (reference sequence). This CDR3 is 13 amino acids long. Trimming removed 1 base at V and 3 bases at J, with 7 bases between. The CDR3 is CASSIVRLYEQYF. Written as DNA, the CDR3 is TGTGCCAGTAGTATAGTCAGACTCTACGAGCAGTACTTC. The whole variable domain, remainder taken from reference TRBV19 and TRBJ2-7, is DGGITQSPKYLFRKEGQNVTLSCEQNLNHDAMYWYRQDPGQGLRLIYYSQIVNDFQKGDIAEGYSVSREKKESFPLTVTSAQKNPTAFYLCASSIVRLYEQYFGPGTRLTVT.

The rearrangement uses TRBV7-9 and TRBJ2-1, with 12 bases identical to TRBD2. The CDR3 extends over 18 amino acids. The junction had 7 bases not matched to a gene; V was cut back by 4 bases and J by 0 bases. CDR1 and CDR2 (germline): SEHNR, FQNEAQ (reference sequence). The CDR3 DNA reads as TGTGCCAGCAGCTCCTCTAGCGGGGGGGCCGTCTCCTACAATGAGCAGTTCTTC. Translation: CASSSSSGGAVSYNEQFF.

This clone was observed many times. In DNA form, the CDR3 reads TGTGCCAGCAGTGAAGTGACAGACGGCTATGGCTACACCTTC. Its protein product is CASSEVTDGYGYTF. The V and J genes are TRBV6-1 and TRBJ1-2; maybe TRBD1 (5 bases). Trimming removed 1 base from V and 4 bases from J, with 10 bases in between. This CDR3 comprises 14 residues. Germline assignment: CDR1 MNHNS and CDR2 SASEGT.

The chain carries TRBV7-2 and TRBJ1-1; no firm D call. Germline CDR1 is SGHTA and CDR2 is FQGNSA. CDR3 length: 14 residues. Trimming took 4 bases from V and 3 from J, leaving 12 bases between them. The CDR3 DNA sequence: TGTGCCAGCAGCTCCCGTCTTGGGCACACTGAAGCTTTCTTT. As protein: CASSSRLGHTEAFF.

V gene TRBV2 combines with J gene TRBJ2-7; 7 nucleotides align to TRBD1. CDR1 SNHLY and CDR2 FYNNEI come from the germline V gene. The CDR3 length is 13 residues. With V trimmed by 9 bases and J by 5 bases, 10 bases remained unmatched. The chain's CDR3 is CARDTGADHEQYF. CDR3 DNA: TGTGCCAGAGATACAGGGGCCGATCACGAGCAGTACTTC.

This clone was recorded only once. The chain combines TRBV29-1 with TRBJ2-5, with TRBD2 as a possible D gene (5 bases). The V end lost 4 bases, the J end lost 5 bases, and 14 bases lay between the germline ends. Germline V gene data show CDR1 as SQVTM and CDR2 as ANQGSEA. The CDR3 covers 13 residues. CDR3 loop: CSVGTVTTETQYF. CDR3 DNA sequence: TGCAGCGTTGGGACTGTCACGACGGAGACCCAGTACTTC.

The chain employs TRBV5-1 and TRBJ2-5; D might be TRBD2 (6 bases). The CDR3 is made up of 14 amino acids. Trimming removed 4 bases at V and 4 bases at J, with 14 bases between. Germline assignment: CDR1 SGHRS and CDR2 YFSETQ. CDR3: CASSDPGDGETQYF. CDR3 nucleotides: TGCGCCAGCAGCGACCCGGGGGATGGAGAGACCCAGTACTTC.